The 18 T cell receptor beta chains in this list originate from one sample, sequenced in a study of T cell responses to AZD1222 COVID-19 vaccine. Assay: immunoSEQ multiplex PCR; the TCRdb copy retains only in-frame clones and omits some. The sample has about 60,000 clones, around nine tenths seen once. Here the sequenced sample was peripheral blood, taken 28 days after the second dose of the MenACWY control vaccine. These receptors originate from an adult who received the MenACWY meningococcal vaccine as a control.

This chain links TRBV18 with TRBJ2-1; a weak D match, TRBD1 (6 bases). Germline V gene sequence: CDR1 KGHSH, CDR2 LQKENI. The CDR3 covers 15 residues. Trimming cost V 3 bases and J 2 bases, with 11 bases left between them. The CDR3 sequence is CASSPSQGTYNEQFF. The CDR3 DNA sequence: TGTGCCAGCTCACCGAGCCAGGGGACCTACAATGAGCAGTTCTTC.

The CDR3 spells CASSSGHNEQFF. The CDR3 DNA follows: TGCGCCAGCTCTAGCGGTCACAATGAGCAGTTCTTC. V usage is TRBV5-1 and J usage is TRBJ2-1; the match to TRBD2 covers 7 bases. Germline V gene lookup returns CDR1 SGHRS and CDR2 YFSETQ. V shed 7 bases and J 5 bases; nucleotides not matched to a gene: 3. CDR3 length: 12 residues.

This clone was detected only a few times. The CDR3 sequence: CASSSRQGPNTDTQYF. The CDR3 bases are TGTGCCAGCAGTTCTAGACAAGGGCCAAACACAGATACGCAGTATTTT. This chain uses TRBV27 with TRBJ2-3, with D uncertain. The CDR3 contains 16 residues. V was cut by 4 bases and J by 2 bases, with 16 bases left in between. The germline V gene encodes CDR1 MNHEY and CDR2 SMNVEV (reference sequence).

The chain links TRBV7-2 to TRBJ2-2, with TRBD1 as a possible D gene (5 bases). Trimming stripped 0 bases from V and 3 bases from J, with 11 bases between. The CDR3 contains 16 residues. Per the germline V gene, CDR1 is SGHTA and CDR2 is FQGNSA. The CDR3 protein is CASSLASPGYTGELFF. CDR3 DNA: TGTGCCAGCAGCTTAGCGTCGCCAGGGTACACCGGGGAGCTGTTTTTT.

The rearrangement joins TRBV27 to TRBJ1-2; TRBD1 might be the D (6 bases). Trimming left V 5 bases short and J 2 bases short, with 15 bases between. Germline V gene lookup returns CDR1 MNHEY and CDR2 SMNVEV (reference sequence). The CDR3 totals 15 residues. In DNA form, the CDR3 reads TGTGCCAGCAGTACCGACAGGAGCGCAAACTATGGCTACACCTTC. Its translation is CASSTDRSANYGYTF.

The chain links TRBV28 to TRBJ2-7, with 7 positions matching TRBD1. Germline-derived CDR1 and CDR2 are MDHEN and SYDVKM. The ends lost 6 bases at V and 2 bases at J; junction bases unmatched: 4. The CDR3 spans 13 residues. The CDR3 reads CASRSTGAYEQYF. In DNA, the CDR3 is TGTGCCAGCAGATCCACAGGGGCCTACGAGCAGTACTTC.

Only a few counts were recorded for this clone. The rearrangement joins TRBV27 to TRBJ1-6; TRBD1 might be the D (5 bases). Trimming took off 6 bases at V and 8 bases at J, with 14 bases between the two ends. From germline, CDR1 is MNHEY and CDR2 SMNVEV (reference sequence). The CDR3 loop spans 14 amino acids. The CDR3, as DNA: TGTGCCAGCAGAAGGGACGGTTTTTATTCACCCCTCCACTTT. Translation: CASRRDGFYSPLHF.

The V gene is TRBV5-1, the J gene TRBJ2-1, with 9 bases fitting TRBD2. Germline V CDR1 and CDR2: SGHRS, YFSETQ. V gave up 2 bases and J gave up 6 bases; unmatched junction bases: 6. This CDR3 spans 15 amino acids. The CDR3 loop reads CASSFRREGLNEQFF. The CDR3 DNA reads TGCGCCAGCAGCTTTCGGCGGGAGGGCCTCAATGAGCAGTTCTTC.

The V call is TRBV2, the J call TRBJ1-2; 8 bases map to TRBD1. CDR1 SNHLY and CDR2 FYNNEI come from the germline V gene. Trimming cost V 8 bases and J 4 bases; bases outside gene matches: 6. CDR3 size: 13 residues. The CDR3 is CASDVGQAYGYTF. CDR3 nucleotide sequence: TGTGCCAGCGATGTGGGACAGGCCTATGGCTACACCTTC.

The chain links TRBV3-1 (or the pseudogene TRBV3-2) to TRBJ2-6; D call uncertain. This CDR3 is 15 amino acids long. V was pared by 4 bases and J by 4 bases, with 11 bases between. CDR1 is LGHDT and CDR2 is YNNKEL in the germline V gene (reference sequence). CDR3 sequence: CASSLDSVGANVLTF. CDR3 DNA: TGTGCCAGCAGCCTAGATTCCGTCGGGGCCAACGTCCTGACTTTC.

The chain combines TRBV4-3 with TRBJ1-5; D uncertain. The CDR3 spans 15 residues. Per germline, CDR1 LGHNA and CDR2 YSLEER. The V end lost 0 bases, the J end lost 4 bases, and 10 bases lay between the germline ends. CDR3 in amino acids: CASSQESGTNQPQHF. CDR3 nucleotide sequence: TGCGCCAGCAGCCAAGAATCTGGAACTAATCAGCCCCAGCATTTT.

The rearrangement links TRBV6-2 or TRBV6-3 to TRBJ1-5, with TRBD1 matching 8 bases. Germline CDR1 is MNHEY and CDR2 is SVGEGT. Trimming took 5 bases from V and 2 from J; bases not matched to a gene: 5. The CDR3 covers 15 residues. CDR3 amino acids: CASSTPGQGNQPQHF. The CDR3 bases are TGTGCCAGCAGTACTCCGGGACAGGGCAATCAGCCCCAGCATTTT.

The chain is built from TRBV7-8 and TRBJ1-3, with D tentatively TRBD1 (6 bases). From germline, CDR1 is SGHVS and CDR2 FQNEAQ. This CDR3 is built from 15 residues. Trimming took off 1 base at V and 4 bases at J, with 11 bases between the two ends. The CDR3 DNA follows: TGTGCCAGCAGCTTAGACACAGGGAAGGGAAACACCATATATTTT. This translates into CASSLDTGKGNTIYF.

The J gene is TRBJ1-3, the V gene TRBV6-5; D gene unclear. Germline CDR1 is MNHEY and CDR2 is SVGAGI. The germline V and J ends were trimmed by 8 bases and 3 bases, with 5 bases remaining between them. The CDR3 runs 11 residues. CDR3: CASAFGNTIYF. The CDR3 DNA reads TGTGCCAGCGCCTTTGGAAACACCATATATTTT.

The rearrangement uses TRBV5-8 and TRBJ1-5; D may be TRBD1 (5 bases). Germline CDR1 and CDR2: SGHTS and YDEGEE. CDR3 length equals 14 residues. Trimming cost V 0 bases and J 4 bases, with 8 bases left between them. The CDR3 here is CASSLVWGNQPQHF. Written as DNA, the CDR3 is TGTGCCAGCAGCTTGGTGTGGGGGAATCAGCCCCAGCATTTT.

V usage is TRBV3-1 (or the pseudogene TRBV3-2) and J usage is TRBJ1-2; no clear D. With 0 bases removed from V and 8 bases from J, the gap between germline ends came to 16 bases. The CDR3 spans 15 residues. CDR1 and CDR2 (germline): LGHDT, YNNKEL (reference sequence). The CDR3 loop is CASSQDDRERRGYTF. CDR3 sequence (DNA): TGTGCCAGCAGCCAAGATGATCGTGAACGGAGAGGCTACACCTTC.

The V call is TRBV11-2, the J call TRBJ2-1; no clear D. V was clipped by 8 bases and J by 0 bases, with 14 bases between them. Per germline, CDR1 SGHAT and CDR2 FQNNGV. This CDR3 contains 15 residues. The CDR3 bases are TGTGCCAGCGGGTCCCCTATTAGCTCCTACAATGAGCAGTTCTTC. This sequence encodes CASGSPISSYNEQFF.

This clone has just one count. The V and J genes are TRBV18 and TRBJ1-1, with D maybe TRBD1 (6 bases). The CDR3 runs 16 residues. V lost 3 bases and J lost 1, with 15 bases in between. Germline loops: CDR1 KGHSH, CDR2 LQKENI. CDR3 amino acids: CASSPGDKIKNTEAFF. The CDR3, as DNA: TGTGCCAGCTCACCGGGGGACAAGATCAAGAACACTGAAGCTTTCTTT.